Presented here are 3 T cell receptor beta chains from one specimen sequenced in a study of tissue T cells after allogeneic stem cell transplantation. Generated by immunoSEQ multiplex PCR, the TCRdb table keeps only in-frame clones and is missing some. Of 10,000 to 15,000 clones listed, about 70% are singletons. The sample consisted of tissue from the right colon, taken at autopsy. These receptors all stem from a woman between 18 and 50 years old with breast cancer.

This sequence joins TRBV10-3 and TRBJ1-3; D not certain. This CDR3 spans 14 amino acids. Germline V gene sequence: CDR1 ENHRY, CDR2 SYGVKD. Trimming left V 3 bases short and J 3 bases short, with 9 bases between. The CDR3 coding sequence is TGTGCCATCAGTGATTCTTCGGTTGGAAACACCATATATTTT. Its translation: CAISDSSVGNTIYF.

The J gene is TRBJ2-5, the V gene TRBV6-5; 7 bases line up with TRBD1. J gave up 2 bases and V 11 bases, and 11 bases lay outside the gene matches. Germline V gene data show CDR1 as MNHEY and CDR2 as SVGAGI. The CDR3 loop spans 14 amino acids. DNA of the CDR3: TGTGCCGCATCAAGGGGGCTGGAGCAAGAGACCCAGTACTTC. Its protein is CAASRGLEQETQYF.

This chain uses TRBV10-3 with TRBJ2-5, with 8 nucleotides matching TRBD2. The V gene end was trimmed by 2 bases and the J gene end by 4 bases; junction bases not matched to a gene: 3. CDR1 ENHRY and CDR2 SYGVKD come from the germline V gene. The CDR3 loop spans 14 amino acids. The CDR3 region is CAISEASGLETQYF. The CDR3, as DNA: TGTGCCATCAGTGAGGCTAGCGGGTTAGAGACCCAGTACTTC.